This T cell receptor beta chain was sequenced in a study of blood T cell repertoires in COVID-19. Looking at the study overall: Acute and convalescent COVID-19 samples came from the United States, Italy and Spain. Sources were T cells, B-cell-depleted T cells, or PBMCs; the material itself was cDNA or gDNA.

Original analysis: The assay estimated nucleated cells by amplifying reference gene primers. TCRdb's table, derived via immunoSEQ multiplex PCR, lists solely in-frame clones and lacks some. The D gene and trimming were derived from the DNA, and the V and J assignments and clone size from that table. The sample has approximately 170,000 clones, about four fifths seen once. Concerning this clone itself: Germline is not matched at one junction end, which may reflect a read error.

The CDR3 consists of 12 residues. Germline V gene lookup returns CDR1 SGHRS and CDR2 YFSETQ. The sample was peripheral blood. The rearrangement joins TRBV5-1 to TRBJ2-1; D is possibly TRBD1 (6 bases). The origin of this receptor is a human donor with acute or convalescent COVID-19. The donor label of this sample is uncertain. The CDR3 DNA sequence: TGCGCCAGCAGCTTGGGGGACAAGGAGCAGTTCTTC. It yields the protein CASSLGDKEQFF.